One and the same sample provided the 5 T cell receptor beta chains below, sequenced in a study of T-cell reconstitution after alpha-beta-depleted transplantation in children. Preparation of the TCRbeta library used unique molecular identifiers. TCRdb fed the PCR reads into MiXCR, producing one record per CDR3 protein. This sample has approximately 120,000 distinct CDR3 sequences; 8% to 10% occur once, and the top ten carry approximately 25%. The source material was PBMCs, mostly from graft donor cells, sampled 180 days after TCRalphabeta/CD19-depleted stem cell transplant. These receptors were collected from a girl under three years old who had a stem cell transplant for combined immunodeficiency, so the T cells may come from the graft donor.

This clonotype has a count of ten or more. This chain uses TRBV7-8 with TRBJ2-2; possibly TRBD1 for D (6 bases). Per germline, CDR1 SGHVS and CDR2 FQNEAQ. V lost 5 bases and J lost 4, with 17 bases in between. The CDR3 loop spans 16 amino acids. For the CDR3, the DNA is TGTGCCAGCAGCCCACGGCAGGGGCGCTGCACCGGGGAGCTGTTTTTT. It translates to CASSPRQGRCTGELFF. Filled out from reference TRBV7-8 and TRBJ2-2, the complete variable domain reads GAGVSQSPRYKVAKRGQDVALRCDPISGHVSLFWYQQALGQGPEFLTYFQNEAQLDKSGLPSDRFFAERPEGSVSTLKIQRTQQEDSAVYLCASSPRQGRCTGELFFGEGSRLTVL.

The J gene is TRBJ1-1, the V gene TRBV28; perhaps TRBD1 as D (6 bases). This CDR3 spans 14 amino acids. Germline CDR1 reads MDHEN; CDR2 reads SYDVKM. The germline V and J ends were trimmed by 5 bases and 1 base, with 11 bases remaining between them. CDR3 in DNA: TGTGCCAGCAGTCCCGACAGGTGGAACACTGAAGCTTTCTTT. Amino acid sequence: CASSPDRWNTEAFF.

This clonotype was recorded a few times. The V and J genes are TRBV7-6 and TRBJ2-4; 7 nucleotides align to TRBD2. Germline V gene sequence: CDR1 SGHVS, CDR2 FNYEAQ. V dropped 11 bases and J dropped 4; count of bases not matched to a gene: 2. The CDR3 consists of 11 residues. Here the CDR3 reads CAWEGKNIQYF. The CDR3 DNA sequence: TGTGCCTGGGAGGGAAAAAACATTCAGTACTTC.

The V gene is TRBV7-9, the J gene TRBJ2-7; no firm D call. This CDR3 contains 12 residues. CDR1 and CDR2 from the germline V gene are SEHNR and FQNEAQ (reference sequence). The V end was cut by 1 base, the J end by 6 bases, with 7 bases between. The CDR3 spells CASSLEAVEQYF. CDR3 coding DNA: TGTGCCAGCAGCTTAGAGGCGGTCGAGCAGTACTTC. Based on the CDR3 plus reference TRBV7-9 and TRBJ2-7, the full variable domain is DTGVSQNPRHKITKRGQNVTFRCDPISEHNRLYWYRQTLGQGPEFLTYFQNEAQLEKSRLLSDRFSAERPKGSFSTLEIQRTEQGDSAMYLCASSLEAVEQYFGPGTRLTVT.

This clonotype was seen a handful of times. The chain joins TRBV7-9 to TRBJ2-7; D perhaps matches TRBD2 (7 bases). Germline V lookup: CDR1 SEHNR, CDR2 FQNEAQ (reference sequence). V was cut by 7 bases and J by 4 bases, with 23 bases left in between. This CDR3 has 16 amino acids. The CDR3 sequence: CASNHGGGTIGYEQYF. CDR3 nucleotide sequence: TGTGCCAGCAACCACGGGGGAGGGACAATTGGATACGAGCAGTACTTC. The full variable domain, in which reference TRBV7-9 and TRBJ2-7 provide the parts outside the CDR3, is DTGVSQNPRHKITKRGQNVTFRCDPISEHNRLYWYRQTLGQGPEFLTYFQNEAQLEKSRLLSDRFSAERPKGSFSTLEIQRTEQGDSAMYLCASNHGGGTIGYEQYFGPGTRLTVT.